One and the same sample provided the 29 T cell receptor beta chains below, sequenced in a study of T cell responses to AZD1222 COVID-19 vaccine. Produced via immunoSEQ multiplex PCR; TCRdb's table is partial and in-frame only. The data hold about 120,000 clones, with 92% observed a single time. The specimen comprised peripheral blood, sampled 28 days after the second AZD1222 dose. Receptor source: an adult who received the AZD1222 COVID-19 vaccine.

The chain couples TRBV7-2 to TRBJ1-6, with a tentative D call TRBD1 (5 bases). The ends were cut back, 8 bases at V and 6 bases at J, with 20 bases in the middle. The CDR3 totals 16 residues. CDR1 and CDR2 (germline): SGHTA, FQGNSA. CDR3 DNA sequence: TGTGCCAGCCTCGTAGCAGGGCAGGGTGGTAATTCACCCCTCCACTTT. Residues: CASLVAGQGGNSPLHF.

V and J are TRBV4-1 and TRBJ2-7; D is perhaps TRBD2 (6 bases). V lost 1 base and J 2 bases, leaving 21 bases between the germline ends. Germline V gives CDR1 MGHRA, CDR2 YSYEKL. This CDR3 has 18 residues. CDR3 amino acids: CASSQGTGLSIKTYEQYF. CDR3 bases: TGCGCCAGCAGCCAAGGAACGGGACTCAGCATCAAGACCTACGAGCAGTACTTC.

The chain employs TRBV28 and TRBJ1-4, with 9 bases lining up with TRBD1. This CDR3 contains 16 residues. Germline loops: CDR1 MDHEN, CDR2 SYDVKM. V was pared by 2 bases and J by 5 bases, with 6 bases of the junction left unmatched. The CDR3 protein is CASSLARDRENEKLFF. The CDR3 bases are TGTGCCAGCAGTTTAGCCCGGGACAGGGAGAATGAAAAACTGTTTTTT.

This clone was found a few times. The chain employs TRBV4-1 and TRBJ1-4; 9 positions match TRBD1. CDR3 length equals 19 residues. Losses at the gene ends were 3 bases for V and 4 bases for J; bases not matched to a gene: 15. CDR1 MGHRA and CDR2 YSYEKL come from the germline V gene. The DNA of the CDR3 is TGCGCCAGCAGCCAGTATCAGGGGACGGACAGGGGAGATAATGAAAAACTGTTTTTT. Encoded protein: CASSQYQGTDRGDNEKLFF.

V and J are TRBV28 and TRBJ2-1, with D perhaps matching TRBD1 or TRBD2 (5 bases each). This CDR3 has 14 residues. Germline V gives CDR1 MDHEN, CDR2 SYDVKM. Trimming removed 5 bases at V and 8 bases at J, with 16 bases between. In DNA form, the CDR3 reads TGTGCCAGCAGTCTTCGGGGCTCAATGTATGAGCAGTTCTTC. Protein: CASSLRGSMYEQFF.

As regards this clone: At the DNA level, this CDR3 is encoded by other sequences in the same sample as well. This chain connects TRBV7-3 to TRBJ2-7, with 10 bases that match TRBD2. CDR3 size: 18 residues. Germline CDR1 reads SGHTA; CDR2 reads FQGTGA. The junction had 12 bases not matched to a gene; V was cut back by 1 base and J by 3 bases. CDR3 nucleotides: TGTGCCAGCAGCTTAAGGCTGGCTAGCGGGAGAGTCGGCTACGAGCAGTACTTC. Amino acid sequence: CASSLRLASGRVGYEQYF.

The rearrangement links TRBV5-8 to TRBJ1-1; weak D call: TRBD1 (6 bases). Trimming shortened V by 1 base and J by 11 bases, and 18 bases separated the two germline ends. Germline values: CDR1 SGHTS, CDR2 YDEGEE. The CDR3 totals 14 residues. The CDR3 DNA sequence: TGTGCCAGCAGCTTGATTTACGGCACAGGGTCCGCTTTCTTT. Its protein product is CASSLIYGTGSAFF.

J is TRBJ1-1 and V is TRBV6-5, with 12 bases identical to TRBD1. The CDR3 totals 15 residues. Trimming removed 6 bases from V and 4 bases from J; junction bases left unmatched: 6. Per germline, CDR1 MNHEY and CDR2 SVGAGI. CDR3 sequence reads: CASRGTGGFGTEAFF. CDR3 in DNA: TGTGCCAGCAGAGGGACAGGGGGCTTCGGCACTGAAGCTTTCTTT.

The V gene is TRBV10-3, the J gene TRBJ1-4, with D hard to call. Between the trimmed V and J ends, which lost 0 bases and 0 bases, there was a span of 8 bases. CDR3 length: 16 amino acids. The germline CDR1 and CDR2 sequences are ENHRY and SYGVKD. CDR3 amino acids: CAISESRTTTNEKLFF. In DNA, the CDR3 is TGTGCCATCAGTGAGTCGCGAACAACAACTAATGAAAAACTGTTTTTT.

The rearrangement uses TRBV28 and TRBJ2-7, with 13 bases aligning to TRBD2. The CDR3 totals 15 residues. Per germline, CDR1 MDHEN and CDR2 SYDVKM. Losses at the gene ends were 6 bases for V and 6 bases for J; bases not matched to a gene: 8. CDR3 bases: TGTGCCAGCAGCCCAACTAGCGGGAGGGCCGTCGAGCAGTACTTC. Translation: CASSPTSGRAVEQYF. Using reference TRBV28 and TRBJ2-7 for the parts outside the CDR3, the full variable domain is DVKVTQSSRYLVKRTGEKVFLECVQDMDHENMFWYRQDPGLGLRLIYFSYDVKMKEKGDIPEGYSVSREKKERFSLILESASTNQTSMYLCASSPTSGRAVEQYFGPGTRLTVT.

The chain links TRBV19 to TRBJ1-5; 7 bases agree with TRBD1. After removal of 2 bases from V and 3 bases from J, the junction contained 4 bases not matched to a gene. Germline lookup yields CDR1 LNHDA and CDR2 SQIVND (reference sequence). The length of the CDR3 is 15 residues. The CDR3 sequence: CASSIRDSLNQPQHF. CDR3 bases: TGTGCCAGTAGTATAAGGGACAGCCTCAATCAGCCCCAGCATTTT.

This chain links TRBV6-5 with TRBJ1-4; D uncertain. V was trimmed by 2 bases and J by 7 bases, leaving 11 bases between them. The CDR3 contains 14 residues. Germline V lookup: CDR1 MNHEY, CDR2 SVGAGI. The CDR3 reads CASSYLSGSEKLFF. CDR3 DNA sequence: TGTGCCAGCAGTTACCTCTCTGGTAGTGAAAAACTGTTTTTT.

This clone was seen only once. The genes are TRBV6-5 and TRBJ1-1, with unresolved D. V was clipped by 6 bases and J by 1 base, with 15 bases between them. Germline V gene sequence: CDR1 MNHEY, CDR2 SVGAGI. This CDR3 is built from 15 residues. CDR3: CASSYARLRNTEAFF. In nucleotides, the CDR3 is TGTGCCAGCAGCTATGCGAGGCTCAGGAACACTGAAGCTTTCTTT.

The chain couples TRBV5-5 to TRBJ2-3, with D hard to call. Trimming removed 2 bases from V and 3 bases from J, with 7 bases in between. The CDR3 covers 13 residues. The germline V gene has CDR1 SGHKS and CDR2 YYEKEE (reference sequence). In DNA form, the CDR3 reads TGTGCCAGCAGCTTCAGTGGGACAGATACGCAGTATTTT. Amino acid sequence: CASSFSGTDTQYF.

This sequence joins TRBV12-3 or TRBV12-4 and TRBJ2-5; D not resolved. The CDR3 loop spans 12 amino acids. Trimming left V 3 bases short and J 5 bases short, with 7 bases between. CDR3 amino acids: CASSLMGETQYF. The CDR3 coding sequence is TGTGCCAGCAGTTTGATGGGGGAGACCCAGTACTTC.

This clone occurred a few times. The J gene is TRBJ2-5, the V gene TRBV6-1; TRBD2 matches 14 bases. The junction had 2 bases not matched to a gene; V was cut back by 3 bases and J by 5 bases. Germline CDR1 is MNHNS and CDR2 is SASEGT. The CDR3 contains 15 residues. CDR3: CASSEGTSGSETQYF. The CDR3 DNA sequence: TGTGCCAGCAGTGAGGGGACTAGCGGGAGTGAGACCCAGTACTTC.

This rearrangement joins TRBV6-2 or TRBV6-3 to TRBJ2-7; D is undetermined. Trimming pared 5 bases from V and 9 bases from J, leaving 20 bases between. Germline V lookup: CDR1 MNHEY, CDR2 SVGEGT. The CDR3 consists of 14 residues. The CDR3 sequence: CASSRPQITIGQYF. CDR3 nucleotides: TGTGCCAGCAGTCGACCGCAGATTACGATAGGGCAGTACTTC.

The chain joins TRBV28 to TRBJ2-7, with a weak D call TRBD1 (5 bases). CDR1 is MDHEN and CDR2 is SYDVKM in the germline V gene. With 8 bases removed from V and 0 bases from J, the gap between germline ends came to 17 bases. The CDR3 has 15 residues. The CDR3 DNA is TGTGCCAGCCATGGTGGGTCCAGGGACTCCTACGAGCAGTACTTC. Amino acids: CASHGGSRDSYEQYF.

The chain has TRBV4-1 and TRBJ1-5; 11 bases line up with TRBD1. Trimming took 1 base from V and 5 from J; bases not matched to a gene: 7. Germline V gene data show CDR1 as MGHRA and CDR2 as YSYEKL. The CDR3 is 17 residues long. The CDR3 sequence is CASSQGGQGGLYQPQHF. CDR3 bases: TGCGCCAGCAGCCAAGGGGGACAGGGGGGGCTCTATCAGCCCCAGCATTTT.

The chain combines TRBV23-1 with TRBJ2-5; tentatively, D is TRBD1 or TRBD2 (5 bases each). TRBV23-1 is flagged as an ORF with uncertain function. The CDR3 covers 15 residues. V lost 7 bases to trimming and J lost 4 bases, with 19 bases between them. CDR3 sequence reads: CASNPARDLRETQYF. The CDR3 DNA reads as TGCGCCAGCAACCCGGCTCGGGACCTAAGAGAGACCCAGTACTTC.

This chain uses TRBV29-1 with TRBJ2-5; D is perhaps TRBD1 (6 bases). There are 17 residues in the CDR3. Germline lookup yields CDR1 SQVTM and CDR2 ANQGSEA. The germline V and J ends were trimmed by 3 bases and 1 base, with 21 bases remaining between them. CDR3: CSVERDTQKGSQETQYF. The CDR3 nucleotides read TGCAGCGTTGAGAGGGACACACAAAAGGGTAGCCAAGAGACCCAGTACTTC. Full variable domain (outside the CDR3, taken from reference TRBV29-1 and TRBJ2-5): SAVISQKPSRDICQRGTSLTIQCQVDSQVTMMFWYRQQPGQSLTLIATANQGSEATYESGFVIDKFPISRPNLTFSTLTVSNMSPEDSSIYLCSVERDTQKGSQETQYFGPGTRLLVL.

This chain connects TRBV7-8 to TRBJ2-1; TRBD2 matches 8 bases. The CDR3 loop spans 15 amino acids. The germline CDR1 and CDR2 sequences are SGHVS and FQNEAQ. Trimming cost V 5 bases and J 10 bases; bases outside gene matches: 13. CDR3 DNA sequence: TGTGCCAGCAGCCCCGCACTGCGGGAGGCCCGGGAGCAGTTCTTC. Translated, it gives CASSPALREAREQFF.

This clone was recorded only once. The chain links TRBV4-1 to TRBJ2-1, with TRBD2 identical over 13 bases. Trimming at V came to 4 bases and at J to 9 bases, leaving 6 bases not matched to a gene. CDR1 is MGHRA and CDR2 is YSYEKL in the germline V gene. This CDR3 has 15 residues. The DNA for the CDR3 is TGCGCCAGCAGCCCGTGGACTAGCGGGAGTCTTGAGCAGTTCTTC. Protein: CASSPWTSGSLEQFF.

This chain joins TRBV5-1 and TRBJ2-1; the match to TRBD2 covers 13 bases. V was clipped by 4 bases and J by 5 bases; unmatched bases: 9. CDR1 and CDR2 (germline): SGHRS, YFSETQ. The CDR3 spans 17 residues. The CDR3 spells CASSQTTGTSGNNEQFF. The CDR3 nucleotides read TGCGCCAGCAGCCAAACGACTGGGACTAGCGGGAACAATGAGCAGTTCTTC.

The chain combines TRBV27 with TRBJ2-7; unclear D gene. The germline V and J ends were trimmed by 2 bases and 3 bases, with 8 bases remaining between them. Germline V lookup: CDR1 MNHEY, CDR2 SMNVEV (reference sequence). This CDR3 spans 13 amino acids. The CDR3 sequence: CASSLTGGYEQYF. The DNA of the CDR3 is TGTGCCAGCAGTTTAACCGGCGGCTACGAGCAGTACTTC.

The chain combines TRBV2 with TRBJ1-1; unclear D gene. CDR3 length: 13 residues. V lost 4 bases, J lost 3 bases, and 9 bases lay in between. Looked up from germline, CDR1 is SNHLY and CDR2 is FYNNEI. CDR3 region: CASSVQSDTEAFF. CDR3 nucleotides: TGTGCCAGCAGTGTACAGAGTGACACTGAAGCTTTCTTT. The full variable domain, completed using reference TRBV2 and TRBJ1-1, is EPEVTQTPSHQVTQMGQEVILRCVPISNHLYFYWYRQILGQKVEFLVSFYNNEISEKSEIFDDQFSVERPDGSNFTLKIRSTKLEDSAMYFCASSVQSDTEAFFGQGTRLTVV.

This chain joins TRBV27 and TRBJ2-4; 7 bases fit TRBD2. Germline CDR1 reads MNHEY; CDR2 reads SMNVEV (reference sequence). J gave up 5 bases and V 2 bases, and 6 bases lay outside the gene matches. The CDR3 has 15 amino acids. The CDR3 DNA sequence: TGTGCCAGCAGTTTACGGGGCGGGAGAGAAAACATTCAGTACTTC. Its protein product is CASSLRGGRENIQYF.

This chain connects TRBV18 to TRBJ2-1; D not resolved. The CDR3 spans 13 residues. Germline CDR1 and CDR2: KGHSH and LQKENI. V dropped 3 bases and J dropped 7 bases, with 10 bases sitting between them. CDR3 amino acids: CASSPWNSNEQFF. CDR3 bases: TGTGCCAGCTCACCGTGGAACTCAAATGAGCAGTTCTTC.

The genes are TRBV9 and TRBJ1-6, with TRBD1 as a possible D gene (5 bases). The CDR3 contains 15 residues. Germline loops: CDR1 SGDLS, CDR2 YYNGEE. V was pared by 4 bases and J by 12 bases, with 20 bases between. The CDR3 loop is CASSTTAPGAQPLHF. The CDR3 region has the DNA TGTGCCAGCAGCACGACCGCGCCTGGGGCCCAACCCCTCCACTTT.